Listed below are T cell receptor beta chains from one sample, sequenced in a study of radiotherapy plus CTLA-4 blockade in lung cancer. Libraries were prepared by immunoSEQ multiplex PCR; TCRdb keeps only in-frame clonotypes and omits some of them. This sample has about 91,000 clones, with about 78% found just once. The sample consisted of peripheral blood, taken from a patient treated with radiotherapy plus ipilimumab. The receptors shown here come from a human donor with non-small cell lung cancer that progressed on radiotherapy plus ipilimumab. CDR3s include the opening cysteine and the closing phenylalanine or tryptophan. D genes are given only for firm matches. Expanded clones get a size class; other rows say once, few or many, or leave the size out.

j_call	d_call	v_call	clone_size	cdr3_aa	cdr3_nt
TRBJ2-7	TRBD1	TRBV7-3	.	CASSLNADRAYEQYF	TGTGCCAGCAGCTTAAACGCGGACAGGGCCTACGAGCAGTACTTC
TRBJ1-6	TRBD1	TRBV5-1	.	CASSFGQGDSPLHF	TGCGCCAGCAGCTTCGGACAGGGGGACTCACCCCTCCACTTT
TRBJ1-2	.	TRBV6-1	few	CASRGDGDGYTF	TGTGCCAGCAGGGGGGACGGCGATGGCTACACCTTC
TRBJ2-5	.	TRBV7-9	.	CASSFRSMWRQEETQYF	TGTGCCAGCAGCTTCCGATCCATGTGGAGGCAGGAAGAGACCCAGTACTTC
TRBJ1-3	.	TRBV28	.	CASSLAGSGNTIYF	TGTGCCAGCTCCTTGGCGGGGTCTGGAAACACCATATATTTT
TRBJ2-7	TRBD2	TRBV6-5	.	CASSSRLAGSEQYF	TGTGCCAGCAGTTCTAGACTAGCGGGGAGCGAGCAGTACTTC
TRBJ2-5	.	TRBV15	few	CATSRVTVYQETQYF	TGTGCCACCAGCAGAGTTACAGTGTACCAAGAGACCCAGTACTTC
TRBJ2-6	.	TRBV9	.	CASSWLGASGANVLTF	TGTGCCAGCAGCTGGCTGGGGGCCTCTGGGGCCAACGTCCTGACTTTC
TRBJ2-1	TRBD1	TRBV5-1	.	CASSLAGTGGINEQFF	TGCGCCAGCAGCTTGGCCGGGACAGGGGGGATCAATGAGCAGTTCTTC
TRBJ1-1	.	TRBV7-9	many	CASSGGGRTEAFF	TGTGCCAGCAGCGGGGGAGGGAGGACTGAAGCTTTCTTT
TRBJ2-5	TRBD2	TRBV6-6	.	CASSYPQGGGQETQYF	TGTGCCAGCAGTTACCCCCAGGGCGGGGGTCAAGAGACCCAGTACTTC
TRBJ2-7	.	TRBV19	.	CASSPTTASYEQYF	TGTGCCAGTAGTCCCACGACAGCATCCTACGAGCAGTACTTC
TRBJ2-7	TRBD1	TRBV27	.	CASSTTGTGVNEQYF	TGTGCCAGCAGCACCACCGGGACAGGGGTAAACGAGCAGTACTTC
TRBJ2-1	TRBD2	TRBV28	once	CASSLRGRGSYNEQFF	TGTGCCAGCAGTTTAAGAGGGAGGGGCTCCTACAATGAGCAGTTCTTC
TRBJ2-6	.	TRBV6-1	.	CASSGWGLSGANVLTF	TGTGCCAGCAGTGGGTGGGGGCTGTCTGGGGCCAACGTCCTGACTTTC
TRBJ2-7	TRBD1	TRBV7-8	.	CASSWTGVEYEQYF	TGTGCCAGCAGCTGGACAGGGGTGGAATACGAGCAGTACTTC
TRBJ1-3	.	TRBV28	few	CASSLWAGGKYF	TGTGCCAGCAGTTTATGGGCCGGGGGGAAATATTTT
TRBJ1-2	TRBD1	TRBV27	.	CASSLTGLLYGYTF	TGTGCCAGCAGTCTGACAGGGCTTTTGTATGGCTACACCTTC
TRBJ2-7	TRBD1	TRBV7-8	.	CASSRTGGTLYEQYF	TGTGCCAGCAGTCGAACAGGGGGCACGTTATACGAGCAGTACTTC
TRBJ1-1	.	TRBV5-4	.	CASSFAGNTEAFF	TGTGCCAGCAGCTTTGCCGGGAACACTGAAGCTTTCTTT
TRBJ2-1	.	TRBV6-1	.	CASKGGRGAYNEQFF	TGTGCCAGCAAAGGGGGCAGGGGGGCCTACAATGAGCAGTTCTTC
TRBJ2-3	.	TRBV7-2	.	CASRPGATDTQYF	TGTGCCAGCAGGCCCGGGGCCACAGATACGCAGTATTTT
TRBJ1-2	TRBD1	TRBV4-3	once	CASSPRDRDYGYTF	TGCGCCAGCAGCCCCCGGGACAGGGACTATGGCTACACCTTC
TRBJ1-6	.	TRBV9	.	CASSPQTGNSPLHF	TGTGCCAGCAGCCCCCAAACAGGAAATTCACCCCTCCACTTT
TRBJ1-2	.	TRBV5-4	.	CASSWDVSGYTF	TGTGCCAGCAGCTGGGACGTCTCCGGCTACACCTTC
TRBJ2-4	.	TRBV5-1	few	CASSFRGQNIQYF	TGTGCCAGCAGCTTCCGCGGCCAAAACATTCAGTACTTC
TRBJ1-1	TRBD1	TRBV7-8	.	CASSLTGTDFLNTEAFF	TGTGCCAGCAGCTTGACCGGGACAGACTTTCTGAACACTGAAGCTTTCTTT
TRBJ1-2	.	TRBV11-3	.	CAVPNYGYTF	TGTGCCGTCCCCAACTATGGCTACACCTTC
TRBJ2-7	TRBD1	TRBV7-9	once	CASSSYVGGGYEQYF	TGTGCCAGCAGCTCTTACGTAGGGGGCGGCTACGAGCAGTACTTC
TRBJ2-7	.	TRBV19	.	CASSTMGRSSYEQYF	TGTGCCAGTAGTACCATGGGACGTTCGTCCTACGAGCAGTACTTC
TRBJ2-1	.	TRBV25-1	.	CASGRYYNEQFF	TGTGCAAGCGGCAGATACTACAATGAGCAGTTCTTC
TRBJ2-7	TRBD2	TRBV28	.	CASSLVPGRGATIEQYF	TGTGCCAGCAGTTTGGTCCCTGGGCGGGGGGCTACCATCGAGCAGTACTTC
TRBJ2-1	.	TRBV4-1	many	CASSQRAALSYNEQFF	TGCGCCAGCAGCCAAAGAGCGGCTCTCTCCTACAATGAGCAGTTCTTC